Listed below are T cell receptor beta chains from one sample, sequenced in a study of HIV-infected patients and healthy controls. TCRdb re-called the 5' RACE reads through MiXCR, storing one row per CDR3 protein. The sample carries more than 60,000 distinct CDR3 sequences, roughly a fifth recorded once. The material sequenced was CD4+ T cells from blood. Receptors were obtained from a human donor in good health. The CDR3 runs from the conserved cysteine through the conserved F or W.

v_call,j_call,cdr3_aa
TRBV7-9,TRBJ1-6,CASSLPGANNSPLHF
TRBV7-2,TRBJ1-3,CASSQEAGAGNTIYF
TRBV20-1,TRBJ2-3,CGAWGGTDTQYF
TRBV30,TRBJ1-5,CAWSLSGVRNQPQHF
TRBV18,TRBJ1-1,CASSPPVGQGERGGEAFF
TRBV29-1,TRBJ1-3,CSVETTDSGNTIYF
TRBV20-1,TRBJ1-5,CSARARGNQPQHF
TRBV7-2,TRBJ2-2,CASSLGWAGELFF
TRBV7-2,TRBJ2-7,CASSNQKGGERHEQYF
TRBV20-1,TRBJ2-1,CSALQGPYNEQFF
TRBV12-3/TRBV12-4,TRBJ1-2,CASSLSRTYGYTF
TRBV10-3,TRBJ2-2,CAIRDSAPANTGELFF
TRBV7-3,TRBJ2-7,CASSLTWDYEQYF
TRBV4-1,TRBJ2-5,CASSQDRPPGTQYF
TRBV18,TRBJ2-5,CASSPRTAQETQYF
TRBV18,TRBJ1-2,CASSRSTGGEDGYTF
TRBV12-3/TRBV12-4,TRBJ1-4,CASSLMAGGREKLFF
TRBV5-6,TRBJ2-3,CASSKTGEADTQYF
TRBV6-7,TRBJ1-4,CAKVPTGGSEKLFF
TRBV9,TRBJ1-3,CASSQDNSGNTIYF
TRBV29-1,TRBJ1-3,CSVIRDTNSGNTIYF
TRBV6-2/TRBV6-3,TRBJ1-5,CASSYEGVYQPQHF
TRBV6-6,TRBJ2-7,CASSYELSYEQYF
TRBV2,TRBJ2-1,CASSDGRGYNEQFF
TRBV4-3,TRBJ1-1,CASSLAVGGTEAFF
TRBV19,TRBJ2-4,CASSMYLLAKNIQYF
TRBV27,TRBJ1-1,CASRPTRTVSWDHTEAFF
TRBV20-1,TRBJ2-3,CSARGYSGTDTQYF
TRBV6-5,TRBJ2-7,CASSYTGQGGTYEQYF